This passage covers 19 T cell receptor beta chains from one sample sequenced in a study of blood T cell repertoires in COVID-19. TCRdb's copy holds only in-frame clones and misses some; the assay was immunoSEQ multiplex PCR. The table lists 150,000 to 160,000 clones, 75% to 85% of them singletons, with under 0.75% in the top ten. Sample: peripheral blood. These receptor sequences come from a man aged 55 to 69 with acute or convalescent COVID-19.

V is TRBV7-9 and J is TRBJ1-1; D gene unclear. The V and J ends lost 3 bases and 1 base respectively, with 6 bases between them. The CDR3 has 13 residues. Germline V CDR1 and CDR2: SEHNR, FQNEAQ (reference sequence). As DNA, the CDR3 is TGTGCCAGCAGCTTTAATCCGAACACTGAAGCTTTCTTT. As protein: CASSFNPNTEAFF.

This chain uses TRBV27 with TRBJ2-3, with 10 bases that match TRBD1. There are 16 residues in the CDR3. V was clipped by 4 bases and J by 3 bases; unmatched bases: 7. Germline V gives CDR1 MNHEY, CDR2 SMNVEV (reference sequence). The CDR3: CASSSSGTGVTDTQYF. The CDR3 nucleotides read TGTGCCAGCAGTTCCTCCGGGACAGGGGTGACAGATACGCAGTATTTT.

The CDR3 loop reads CASSPASGRETQYF. Here the CDR3 DNA reads TGTGCCAGCTCACCAGCTAGCGGGAGAGAGACCCAGTACTTC. The J gene is TRBJ2-5, the V gene TRBV18; 10 positions agree with TRBD2. CDR3 size: 14 residues. Germline assignment: CDR1 KGHSH and CDR2 LQKENI. V was pared by 2 bases and J by 4 bases, with 1 base of the junction left unmatched.

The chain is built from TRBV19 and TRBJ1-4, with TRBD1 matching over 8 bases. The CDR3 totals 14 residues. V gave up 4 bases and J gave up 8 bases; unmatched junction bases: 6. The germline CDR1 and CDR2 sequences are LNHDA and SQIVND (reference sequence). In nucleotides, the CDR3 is TGTGCCAGTAGTACAGGACAGGGATACGAAAAACTGTTTTTT. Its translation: CASSTGQGYEKLFF.

CDR3 nucleotide sequence: TGTGCCAGCAGAGACACCGGGACTAGCGGTCTGGGCGAGCAGTACTTC. It yields the protein CASRDTGTSGLGEQYF. The rearrangement links TRBV6-4 to TRBJ2-7, with TRBD2 identical over 11 bases. The germline gives CDR1 MRHNA, CDR2 SNTAGT. The V gene end was trimmed by 6 bases and the J gene end by 6 bases; junction bases not matched to a gene: 13. This CDR3 is 16 amino acids long.

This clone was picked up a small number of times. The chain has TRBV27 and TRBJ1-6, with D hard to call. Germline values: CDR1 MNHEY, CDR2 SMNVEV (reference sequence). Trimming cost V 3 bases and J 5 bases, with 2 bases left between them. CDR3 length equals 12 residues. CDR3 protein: CASSFNNSPLHF. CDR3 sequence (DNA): TGTGCCAGCAGTTTCAATAATTCACCCCTCCACTTT.

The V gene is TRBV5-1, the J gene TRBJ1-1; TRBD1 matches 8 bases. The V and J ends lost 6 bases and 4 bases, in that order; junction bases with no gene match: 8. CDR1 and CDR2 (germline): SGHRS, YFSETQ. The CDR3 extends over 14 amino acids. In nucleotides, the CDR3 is TGCGCCAGCAACCAGGGGGCAGGGGGCACTGAAGCTTTCTTT. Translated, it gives CASNQGAGGTEAFF. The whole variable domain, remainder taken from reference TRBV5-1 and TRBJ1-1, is KAGVTQTPRYLIKTRGQQVTLSCSPISGHRSVSWYQQTPGQGLQFLFEYFSETQRNKGNFPGRFSGRQFSNSRSEMNVSTLELGDSALYLCASNQGAGGTEAFFGQGTRLTVV.

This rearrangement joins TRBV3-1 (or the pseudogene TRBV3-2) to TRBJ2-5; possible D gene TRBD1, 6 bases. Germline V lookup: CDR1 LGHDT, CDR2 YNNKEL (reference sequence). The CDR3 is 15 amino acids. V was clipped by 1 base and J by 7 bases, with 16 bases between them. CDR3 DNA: TGTGCCAGCAGCCAAGGGGGGACACCAAGTTCGACCCAGTACTTC. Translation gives CASSQGGTPSSTQYF.

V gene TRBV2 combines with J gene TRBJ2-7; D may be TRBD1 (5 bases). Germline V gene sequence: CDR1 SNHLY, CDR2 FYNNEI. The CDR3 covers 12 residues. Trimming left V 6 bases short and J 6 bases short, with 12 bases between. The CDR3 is CASRQVAAEQYF. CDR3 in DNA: TGTGCCAGCAGACAGGTCGCGGCCGAGCAGTACTTC. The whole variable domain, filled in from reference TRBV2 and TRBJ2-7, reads EPEVTQTPSHQVTQMGQEVILRCVPISNHLYFYWYRQILGQKVEFLVSFYNNEISEKSEIFDDQFSVERPDGSNFTLKIRSTKLEDSAMYFCASRQVAAEQYFGPGTRLTVT.

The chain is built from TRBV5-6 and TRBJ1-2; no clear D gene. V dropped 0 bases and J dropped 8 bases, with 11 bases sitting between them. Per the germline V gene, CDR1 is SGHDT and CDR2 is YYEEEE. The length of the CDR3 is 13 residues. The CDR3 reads CASSLDAGGGYTF. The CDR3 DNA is TGTGCCAGCAGCTTGGACGCAGGTGGGGGCTACACCTTC.

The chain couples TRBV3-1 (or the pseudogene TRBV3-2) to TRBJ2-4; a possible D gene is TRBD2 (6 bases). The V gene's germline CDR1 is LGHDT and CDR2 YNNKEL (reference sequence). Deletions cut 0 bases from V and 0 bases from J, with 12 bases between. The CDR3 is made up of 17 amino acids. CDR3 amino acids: CASSQDLGGIAKNIQYF. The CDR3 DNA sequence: TGTGCCAGCAGCCAAGATCTGGGGGGTATAGCCAAAAACATTCAGTACTTC.

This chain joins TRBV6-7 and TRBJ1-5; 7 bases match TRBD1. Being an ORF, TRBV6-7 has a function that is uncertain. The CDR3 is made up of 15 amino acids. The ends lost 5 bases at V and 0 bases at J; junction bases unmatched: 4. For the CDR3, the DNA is TGTGCCAGCAGTGTGGGGACAGATAGCAATCAGCCCCAGCATTTT. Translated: CASSVGTDSNQPQHF.

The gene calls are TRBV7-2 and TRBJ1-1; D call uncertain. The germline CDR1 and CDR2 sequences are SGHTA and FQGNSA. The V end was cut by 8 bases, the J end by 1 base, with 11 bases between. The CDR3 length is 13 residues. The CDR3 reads CASDSSQNTEAFF. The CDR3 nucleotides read TGTGCCAGCGACTCATCACAGAACACTGAAGCTTTCTTT.

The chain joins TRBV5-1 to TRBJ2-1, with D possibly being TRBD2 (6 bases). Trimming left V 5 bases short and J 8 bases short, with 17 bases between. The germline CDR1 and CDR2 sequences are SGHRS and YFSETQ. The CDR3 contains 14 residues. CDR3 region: CASSPGGVGDEQFF. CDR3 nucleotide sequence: TGCGCCAGCAGTCCGGGCGGGGTTGGAGATGAGCAGTTCTTC.

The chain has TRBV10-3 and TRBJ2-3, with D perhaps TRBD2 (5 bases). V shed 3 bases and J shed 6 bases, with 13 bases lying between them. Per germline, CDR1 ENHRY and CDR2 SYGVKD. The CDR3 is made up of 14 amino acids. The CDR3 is CAISERGLGDTQYF. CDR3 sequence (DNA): TGTGCCATCAGTGAAAGAGGGCTGGGGGATACGCAGTATTTT.

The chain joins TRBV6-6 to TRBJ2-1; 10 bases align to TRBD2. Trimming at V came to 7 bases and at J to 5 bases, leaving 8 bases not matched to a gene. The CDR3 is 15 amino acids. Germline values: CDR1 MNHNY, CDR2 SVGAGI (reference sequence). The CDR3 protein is CASISAGGAHNEQFF. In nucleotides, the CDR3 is TGTGCCAGCATCTCAGCGGGAGGGGCCCACAATGAGCAGTTCTTC.

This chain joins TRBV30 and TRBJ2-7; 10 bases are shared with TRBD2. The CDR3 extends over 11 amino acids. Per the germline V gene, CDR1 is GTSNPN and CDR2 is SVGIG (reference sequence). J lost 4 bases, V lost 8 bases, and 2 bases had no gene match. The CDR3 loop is CASGRGYEQYF. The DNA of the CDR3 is TGTGCCAGCGGGAGGGGGTACGAGCAGTACTTC.

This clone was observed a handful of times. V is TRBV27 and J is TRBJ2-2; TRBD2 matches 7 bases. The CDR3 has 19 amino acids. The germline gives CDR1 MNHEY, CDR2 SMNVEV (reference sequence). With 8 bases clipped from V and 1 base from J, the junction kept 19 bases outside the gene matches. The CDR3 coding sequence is TGTGCCAGCCGTGATTTTGACCAGCGGTGGGAGGGGAACACCGGGGAGCTGTTTTTT. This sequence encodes CASRDFDQRWEGNTGELFF.

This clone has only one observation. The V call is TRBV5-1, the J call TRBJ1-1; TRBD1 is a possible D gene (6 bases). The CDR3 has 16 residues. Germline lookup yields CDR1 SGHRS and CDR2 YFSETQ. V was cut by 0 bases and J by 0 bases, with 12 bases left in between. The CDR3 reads CASSLGQGTLNTEAFF. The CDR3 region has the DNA TGCGCCAGCAGCTTGGGGCAGGGGACGTTGAACACTGAAGCTTTCTTT.